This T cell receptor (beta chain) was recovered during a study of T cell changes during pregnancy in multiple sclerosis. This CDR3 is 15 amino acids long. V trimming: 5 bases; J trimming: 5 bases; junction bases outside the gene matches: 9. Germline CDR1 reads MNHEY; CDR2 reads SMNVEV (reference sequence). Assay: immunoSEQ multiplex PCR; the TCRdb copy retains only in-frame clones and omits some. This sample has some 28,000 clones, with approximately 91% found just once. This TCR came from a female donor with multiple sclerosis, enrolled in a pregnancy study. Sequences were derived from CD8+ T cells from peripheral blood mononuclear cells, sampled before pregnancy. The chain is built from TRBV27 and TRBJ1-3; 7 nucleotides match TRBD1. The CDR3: CASSPYRGLRNTIYF. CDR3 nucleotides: TGTGCCAGCAGTCCCTACAGGGGCCTAAGAAACACCATATATTTT.